This TCR beta chain emerged from a study of blood T cell repertoires in COVID-19. For the study at large: Sites in the United States, Italy and Spain provided acute and convalescent COVID-19 samples. T cells, B-cell-depleted T cells, or PBMCs provided the cDNA or gDNA that served as material.

Using immunoSEQ multiplex PCR, the repertoire was profiled, and TCRdb retains in-frame clones only, with some absent. The sample carries roughly 190,000 clones, about 81% recorded once. The J segment lost 4 bases and the V segment lost 3 bases, leaving 6 bases of the junction unmatched. Germline assignment: CDR1 SGHRS and CDR2 YFSETQ. The CDR3 is 14 residues long. Sequencing was carried out using PBMCs or T cells enriched from blood (not recorded which). The chain is built from TRBV5-1 and TRBJ1-2; 7 bases fit TRBD1. The clonotype was recovered from a woman aged 25 to 39 who had recovered from COVID-19. This CDR3 reads CASSYEQGTYGYTF. CDR3 sequence (DNA): TGCGCCAGCAGCTACGAACAGGGGACCTATGGCTACACCTTC.